Listed below are T cell receptor beta chains from one sample, sequenced in a study of T cells expressing NK-cell markers. No DNA is given; TCRdb re-called the 5' RACE reads and lists each CDR3 protein once. With some 280,000 distinct CDR3 sequences in the sample, the ten largest clones hold around 0.4%. Sequenced: blood T cells: a sorted CD56 or NKG2C T cell subset, CD4+ or CD8+ T cells, or bulk PBMC T cells (not recorded which). The receptors stem from a man in his late teens or twenties in good health. CDR3s include the opening cysteine and the closing phenylalanine or tryptophan. Each record gives: V gene, J gene, CDR3 protein.

>TRBV10-3|TRBJ2-5
CAISEDREDEEETQYF
>TRBV13|TRBJ1-6
CASTRDRGNSPLHF
>TRBV25-1|TRBJ2-1
CASTAGTGYSNEQFF
>TRBV28|TRBJ1-2
CASRSLRGYTF
>TRBV6-2/TRBV6-3|TRBJ2-3
CASSYRLAGTDTQYF
>TRBV5-1|TRBJ2-3
CASSRGAATLTDTQYF
>TRBV29-1|TRBJ2-4
CSVEEPRNIQYF
>TRBV12-3/TRBV12-4|TRBJ1-2
CASSLDGPSLGGYTF
>TRBV29-1|TRBJ2-5
CSVGGRASETQYF
>TRBV28|TRBJ2-3
CASSSPGGGTDTQYF
>TRBV12-3/TRBV12-4|TRBJ1-6
CASSQGTGSSPLHF
>TRBV20-1|TRBJ2-5
CSAPRTTGETQYF
>TRBV20-1|TRBJ1-6
CSASPGTARSYNSPLHF
>TRBV5-4|TRBJ2-3
CASSLGSSGRSDTQYF
>TRBV5-1|TRBJ2-3
CASSSGGIQDTQYF
>TRBV12-3/TRBV12-4|TRBJ1-1
CASRARAVNIEAFF
>TRBV7-8|TRBJ2-3
CASSLVSGRLRDTQYF
>TRBV11-3|TRBJ2-1
CASSLDMSASYNEQFF
>TRBV20-1|TRBJ1-1
CSADPGRQLHEAFF
>TRBV10-3|TRBJ1-1
CAISDSGVANTEAFF
>TRBV4-1|TRBJ1-6
CASSQDLRYNSPLHF
>TRBV29-1|TRBJ2-7
CSVAPGQGRYEQYF
>TRBV25-1|TRBJ2-7
CASQGTGIVYEQYF
>TRBV29-1|TRBJ1-3
CSAVGGTGNTIYF
>TRBV5-6|TRBJ1-3
CASSPEQALSGNTIYF
>TRBV28|TRBJ2-3
CASRPTGITDTQYF
>TRBV11-2|TRBJ2-6
CASNSWGQLKSSGANVLTF
>TRBV15|TRBJ2-3
CATSRDGTVRTDTQYF
>TRBV11-1|TRBJ2-1
CASSSIARGGTNSRDEQFF
>TRBV7-2|TRBJ1-2
CASSQDTRYGYTF
>TRBV20-1|TRBJ2-4
CSATEAGGRNIQYF
>TRBV29-1|TRBJ1-2
CSVLRNYNVGGYTF
>TRBV12-3/TRBV12-4|TRBJ2-1
CASSVRGEGSGEQFF
>TRBV10-3|TRBJ2-3
CATRGPNTQYF
>TRBV12-3/TRBV12-4|TRBJ2-3
CASSLTGVTDTQYF
>TRBV7-8|TRBJ2-7
CASSLGRGTVRQYF
>TRBV6-2/TRBV6-3|TRBJ2-1
CASQQVAGVPYNEQFF
>TRBV20-1|TRBJ2-3
CSARGPHTDTQYF
>TRBV6-2/TRBV6-3|TRBJ2-1
CASSYSSRDNEQFF
>TRBV28|TRBJ1-5
CASRRQGNQPQHF
>TRBV9|TRBJ2-1
CASSVMGFDEQFF
>TRBV29-1|TRBJ2-7
CSVEDQGQSSYEQYF
>TRBV29-1|TRBJ2-4
CSVETRKGGKNIQYF
>TRBV12-3/TRBV12-4|TRBJ2-1
CASIAGGPVDEQFF
>TRBV20-1|TRBJ2-5
CSASGGSGRETQYF
>TRBV30|TRBJ2-3
CASQGGSTDTQYF